The TCR beta chain under discussion was sequenced for a study of blood T cells in healthy people across ages. General observations from the study: CMV infection status of these donors was not known.

Every donor provided 8.5 to 10 milliliters of peripheral blood. PBMCs, at least 6 million per sample, were isolated. RNA extraction gave at least 5 micrograms of total RNA per sample. In the case of this clonotype: As yet, its antigen is unknown.

Germline values: CDR1 SGHRS, CDR2 YFSETQ. J gave up 3 bases and V 3 bases, and 1 base lay outside the gene matches. The CDR3 is 14 amino acids. Primers used in a second PCR of about 6 to 11 cycles were a sample-barcoded 5' primer and a J-beta primer mix. Using its own MiXCR run on the 5' RACE reads, TCRdb lists one record per CDR3 protein. The sample yields about 800,000 distinct CDR3 sequences, roughly 25% seen once. The same sample was also studied in work on T cells of mothers and their children.

J is TRBJ2-2 and V is TRBV5-1; TRBD1 matches at 8 bases. Sequencing used blood. The sequence came from a boy between 10 and 17 years old in good health. For the CDR3, the DNA is TGCGCCAGCAGCTCAGGGGGCTACACCGGGGAGCTGTTTTTT. As protein: CASSSGGYTGELFF.